This T cell receptor (beta chain) was captured in a study of shared clonotypes between healthy human individuals. This CDR3 contains 14 residues. CDR1 LGHNA and CDR2 YSLEER come from the germline V gene. Trimming took off 1 base at V and 3 bases at J, with 10 bases between the two ends. As to this clone: No antigen is known for it. The same CDR3 can be traced to other DNA sequences in this sample.

General observations from the study: Rarefaction showed that sequencing of sorted subsets was incomplete (despite large depth).

Produced via immunoSEQ multiplex PCR; TCRdb's table is partial and in-frame only. The sample holds about 1,800,000 clones, roughly 95% seen once. Only CD45RO-negative cells positively selected for CCR7 counted as naive CD8 cells, so terminally differentiated effector memory CD45RA+ cells were excluded. Sequenced material: naive CD8+ T cells sorted from blood. This chain joins TRBV4-3 and TRBJ2-7; D possibly uses TRBD1 or TRBD2 (5 bases each). The sequence was collected from a man aged 18 to 29 in good health. CDR3 sequence: CASSQGSRGYEQYF. The CDR3, as DNA: TGCGCCAGCAGCCAAGGATCGAGGGGCTACGAGCAGTACTTC.